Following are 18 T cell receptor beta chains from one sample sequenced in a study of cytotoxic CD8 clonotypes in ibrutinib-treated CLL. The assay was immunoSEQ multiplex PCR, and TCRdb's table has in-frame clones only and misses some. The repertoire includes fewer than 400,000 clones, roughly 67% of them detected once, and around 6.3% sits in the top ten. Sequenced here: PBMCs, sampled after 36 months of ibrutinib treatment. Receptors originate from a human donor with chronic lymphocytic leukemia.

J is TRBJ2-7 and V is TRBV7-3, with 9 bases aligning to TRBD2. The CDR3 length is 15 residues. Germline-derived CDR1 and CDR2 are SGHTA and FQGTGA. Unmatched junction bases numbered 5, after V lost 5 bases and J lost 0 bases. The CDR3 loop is CASSLASGTSYEQYF. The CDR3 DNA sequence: TGTGCCAGCAGCCTTGCTAGCGGGACCTCCTACGAGCAGTACTTC.

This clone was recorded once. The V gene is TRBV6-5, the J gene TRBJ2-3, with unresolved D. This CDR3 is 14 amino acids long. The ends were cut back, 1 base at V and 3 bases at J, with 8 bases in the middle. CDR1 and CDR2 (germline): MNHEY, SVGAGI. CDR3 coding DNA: TGTGCCAGCAGTTACTTTACGGGTACAGATACGCAGTATTTT. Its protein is CASSYFTGTDTQYF.

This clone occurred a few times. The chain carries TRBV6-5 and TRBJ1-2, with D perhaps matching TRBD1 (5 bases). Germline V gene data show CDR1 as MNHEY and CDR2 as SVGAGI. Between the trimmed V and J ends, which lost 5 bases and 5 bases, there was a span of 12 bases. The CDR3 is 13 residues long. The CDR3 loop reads CASSATTGYGYTF. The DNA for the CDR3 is TGTGCCAGCAGTGCAACTACAGGATATGGCTACACCTTC.

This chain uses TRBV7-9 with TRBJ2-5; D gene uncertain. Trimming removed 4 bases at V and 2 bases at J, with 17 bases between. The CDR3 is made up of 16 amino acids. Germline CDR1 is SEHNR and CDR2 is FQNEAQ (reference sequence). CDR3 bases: TGTGCCAGCAGCTCACGCCGACCGATCGGGCAAGAGACCCAGTACTTC. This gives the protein CASSSRRPIGQETQYF.

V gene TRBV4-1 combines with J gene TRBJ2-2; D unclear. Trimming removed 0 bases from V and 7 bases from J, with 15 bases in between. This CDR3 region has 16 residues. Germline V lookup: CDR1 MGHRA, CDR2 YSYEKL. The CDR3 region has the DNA TGCGCCAGCAGCCAAGAAGGAGCTTCCCTCGTCGGGGAGCTGTTTTTT. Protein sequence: CASSQEGASLVGELFF.

Here the CDR3 reads CASSVAGGPADGELFF. As DNA, the CDR3 is TGTGCCAGCAGCGTAGCTGGGGGGCCGGCGGACGGGGAGCTGTTTTTT. The gene calls are TRBV9 and TRBJ2-2; either TRBD1 or TRBD2 may supply D (6 bases each). V was cut by 0 bases and J by 7 bases, with 16 bases left in between. This CDR3 is built from 16 residues. Per the germline V gene, CDR1 is SGDLS and CDR2 is YYNGEE.

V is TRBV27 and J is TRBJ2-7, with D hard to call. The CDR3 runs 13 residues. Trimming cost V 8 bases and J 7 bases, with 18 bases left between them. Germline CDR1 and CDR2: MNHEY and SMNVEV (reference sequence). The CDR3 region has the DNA TGTGCCAGCGGGTTTGCCAATGCAGGAGAGCAGTACTTC. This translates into CASGFANAGEQYF.

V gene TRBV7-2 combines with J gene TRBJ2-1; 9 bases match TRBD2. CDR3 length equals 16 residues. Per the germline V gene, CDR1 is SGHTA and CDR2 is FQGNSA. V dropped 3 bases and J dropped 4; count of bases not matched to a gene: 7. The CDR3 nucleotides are TGTGCCAGCAGCTTGGTTAGGCTAGCGGGATACAATGAGCAGTTCTTC. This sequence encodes CASSLVRLAGYNEQFF.

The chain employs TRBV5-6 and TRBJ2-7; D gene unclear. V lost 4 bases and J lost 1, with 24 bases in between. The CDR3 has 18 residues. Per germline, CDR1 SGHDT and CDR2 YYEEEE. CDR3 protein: CASSPSNIRLSLSYEQYF. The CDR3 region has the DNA TGTGCCAGCAGCCCCTCGAATATCCGTCTCAGTTTATCCTACGAGCAGTACTTC.

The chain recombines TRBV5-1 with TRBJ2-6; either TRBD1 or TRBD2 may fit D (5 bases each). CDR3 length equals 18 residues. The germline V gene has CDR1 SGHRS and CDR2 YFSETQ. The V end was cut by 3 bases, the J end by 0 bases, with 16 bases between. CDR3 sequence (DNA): TGCGCCAGCAGCTCGGAATCGGGACGTCGCTCTGGGGCCAACGTCCTGACTTTC. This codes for CASSSESGRRSGANVLTF.

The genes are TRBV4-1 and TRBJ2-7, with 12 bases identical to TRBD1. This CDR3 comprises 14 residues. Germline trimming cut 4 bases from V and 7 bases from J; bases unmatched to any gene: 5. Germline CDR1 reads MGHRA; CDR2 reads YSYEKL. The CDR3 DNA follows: TGCGCCAGCAGCCGGGGACAGGGGGCGCAAGAGCAGTACTTC. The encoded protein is CASSRGQGAQEQYF.

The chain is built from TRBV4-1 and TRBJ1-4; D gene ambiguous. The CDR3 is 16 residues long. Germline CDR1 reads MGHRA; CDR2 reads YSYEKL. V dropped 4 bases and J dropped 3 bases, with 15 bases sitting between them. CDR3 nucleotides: TGCGCCAGCAGCCCCCTTGTGGCCTTTTCTAATGAAAAACTGTTTTTT. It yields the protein CASSPLVAFSNEKLFF.

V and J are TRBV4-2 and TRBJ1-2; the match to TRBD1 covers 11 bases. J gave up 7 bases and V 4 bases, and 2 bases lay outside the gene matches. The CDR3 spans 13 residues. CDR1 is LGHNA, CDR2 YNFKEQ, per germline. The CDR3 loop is CASSPGQGGGYTF. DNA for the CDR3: TGTGCCAGCAGCCCGGGACAGGGGGGTGGCTACACCTTC.

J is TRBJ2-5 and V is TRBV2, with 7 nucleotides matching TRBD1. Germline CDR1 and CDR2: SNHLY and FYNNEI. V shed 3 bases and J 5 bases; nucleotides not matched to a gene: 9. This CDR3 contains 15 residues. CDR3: CASSDLTGVGETQYF. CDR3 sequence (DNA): TGTGCCAGCAGTGATCTCACAGGGGTAGGGGAGACCCAGTACTTC.

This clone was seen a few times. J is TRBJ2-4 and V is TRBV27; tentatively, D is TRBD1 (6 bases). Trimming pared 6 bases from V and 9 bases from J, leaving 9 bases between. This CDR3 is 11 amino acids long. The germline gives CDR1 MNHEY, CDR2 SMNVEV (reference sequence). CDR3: CASRQGGIQYF. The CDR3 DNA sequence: TGTGCCAGCAGGCAAGGGGGCATTCAGTACTTC.

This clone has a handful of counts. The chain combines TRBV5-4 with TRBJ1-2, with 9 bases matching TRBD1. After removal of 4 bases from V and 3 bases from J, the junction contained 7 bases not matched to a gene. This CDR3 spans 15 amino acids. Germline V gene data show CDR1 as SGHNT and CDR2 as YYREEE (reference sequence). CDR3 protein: CASSLDRGADYGYTF. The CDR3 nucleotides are TGTGCCAGCAGCCTCGACAGGGGGGCCGACTATGGCTACACCTTC.

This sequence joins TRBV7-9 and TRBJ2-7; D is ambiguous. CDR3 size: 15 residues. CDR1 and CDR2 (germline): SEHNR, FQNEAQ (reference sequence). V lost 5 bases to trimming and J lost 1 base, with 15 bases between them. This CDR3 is CASSPSSSASYEQYF. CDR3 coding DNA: TGTGCCAGCAGCCCCAGTTCGAGCGCGTCCTACGAGCAGTACTTC.

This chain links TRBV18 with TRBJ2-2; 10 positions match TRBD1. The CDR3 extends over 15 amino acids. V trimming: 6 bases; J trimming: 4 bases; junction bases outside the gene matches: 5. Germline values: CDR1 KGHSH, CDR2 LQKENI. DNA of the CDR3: TGTGCCAGCTCGCCGTGGACAGGGGGCACCGGGGAGCTGTTTTTT. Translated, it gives CASSPWTGGTGELFF.